The next 15 T cell receptor beta chains were all read from a single sample in a study of tumor T cells in aggressive B-cell lymphoma. Measured with immunoSEQ multiplex PCR; TCRdb has only the in-frame clones, and not every one. The sample gives roughly 2,000 clones, roughly 89% of which show up once; roughly 9.6% is in the top ten. Sequencing was done on a sample of tumor tissue. These receptors originate from an adult with diffuse large B cell lymphoma.

This chain joins TRBV7-2 and TRBJ1-5; TRBD1 might be the D (6 bases). Between the trimmed V and J ends, which lost 2 bases and 3 bases, there was a span of 14 bases. Germline assignment: CDR1 SGHTA and CDR2 FQGNSA. This CDR3 comprises 16 residues. CDR3 sequence (DNA): TGTGCCAGCAGCTTACGTTGGAGACAGGACAATCAGCCCCAGCATTTT. This translates into CASSLRWRQDNQPQHF.

CDR3 coding DNA: TGTGCCAGCAGCGGACGGAGCGGGTCCCCCACAGATACGCAGTATTTT. Its protein product is CASSGRSGSPTDTQYF. The chain joins TRBV7-9 to TRBJ2-3; tentative D call: TRBD2 (6 bases). V was trimmed by 5 bases and J by 2 bases, leaving 17 bases between them. Germline values: CDR1 SEHNR, CDR2 FQNEAQ (reference sequence). The length of the CDR3 is 16 residues.

The chain employs TRBV10-2 and TRBJ2-7; 8 bases match TRBD1. The CDR3 is 13 amino acids. Germline V gene lookup returns CDR1 WSHSY and CDR2 SAAADI. The ends lost 0 bases at V and 7 bases at J; junction bases unmatched: 2. The CDR3 loop is CASSESRQGEQYF. CDR3 in DNA: TGCGCCAGCAGTGAGTCCCGACAGGGGGAGCAGTACTTC.

V is TRBV28 and J is TRBJ1-1; maybe TRBD1 (5 bases). The CDR3 loop spans 16 amino acids. Germline CDR1 and CDR2: MDHEN and SYDVKM. V shed 3 bases and J shed 3 bases, with 17 bases lying between them. CDR3 coding DNA: TGTGCCAGCAGTTTGCCCCAAGGATGGGGCGACACTGAAGCTTTCTTT. This gives the protein CASSLPQGWGDTEAFF.

This clone has only one observation. J is TRBJ2-1 and V is TRBV10-3; D possibly corresponds to TRBD1 (6 bases). Trimming removed 4 bases from V and 8 bases from J, with 6 bases in between. The CDR3 length is 11 residues. Germline assignment: CDR1 ENHRY and CDR2 SYGVKD. Here the CDR3 reads CAISAGDEQFF. The CDR3, as DNA: TGTGCCATCAGTGCAGGGGATGAGCAGTTCTTC.

This clone was recorded once. The junction shows a germline mismatch at one end, possibly a read error. This rearrangement joins TRBV27 to TRBJ2-7, with D tentatively TRBD1 (5 bases). The CDR3 has 13 residues. Germline CDR1 MNHEY, CDR2 SMNVEV (reference sequence). The CDR3 is CASSLDRAYEQYF. CDR3 DNA sequence: TGTGCTAGCAGTTTAGACAGAGCCTACGAGCAGTACTTC.

The gene calls are TRBV5-1 and TRBJ1-4; possibly TRBD1 for D (6 bases). The germline gives CDR1 SGHRS, CDR2 YFSETQ. There are 14 residues in the CDR3. V was trimmed by 4 bases and J by 5 bases, leaving 12 bases between them. The CDR3 region is CASSLFGTNEKLFF. CDR3 in DNA: TGCGCCAGCAGCCTCTTCGGGACAAATGAAAAACTGTTTTTT.

V usage is TRBV4-2 and J usage is TRBJ2-1; D perhaps matches TRBD2 (5 bases). The CDR3 sequence is 14 residues long. Germline CDR1 reads LGHNA; CDR2 reads YNFKEQ. V was pared by 0 bases and J by 6 bases, with 9 bases between. In DNA, the CDR3 is TGTGCCAGCAGCCAAGAGGTTCTAGCCAATGAGCAGTTCTTC. Translating gives CASSQEVLANEQFF.

The chain couples TRBV18 to TRBJ2-3, with 12 bases aligning to TRBD2. In germline, CDR1 is KGHSH, CDR2 LQKENI. CDR3 length equals 17 residues. Germline trimming cut 0 bases from V and 4 bases from J; bases unmatched to any gene: 5. CDR3 DNA sequence: TGTGCCAGCTCACCACCCCTAGCGGGAGGGGGCCCAGATACGCAGTATTTT. This codes for CASSPPLAGGGPDTQYF.

The chain joins TRBV7-7 to TRBJ2-2; 12 positions agree with TRBD2. From germline, CDR1 is SSHAT and CDR2 FNYEAQ (reference sequence). The V gene end was trimmed by 4 bases and the J gene end by 4 bases; junction bases not matched to a gene: 4. This CDR3 contains 16 residues. The CDR3 loop is CASSSLAGGGTGELFF. CDR3 coding DNA: TGTGCCAGCAGCTCCCTAGCGGGGGGGGGCACCGGGGAGCTGTTTTTT.

V usage is TRBV10-3 and J usage is TRBJ2-5; TRBD2 aligns across 8 bases. Germline CDR1 and CDR2: ENHRY and SYGVKD. The CDR3 has 13 amino acids. V gave up 6 bases and J gave up 5 bases; unmatched junction bases: 5. This chain's CDR3 is CAISSGLGETQYF. For the CDR3, the DNA is TGTGCCATCAGCTCGGGACTAGGGGAGACCCAGTACTTC.

The rearrangement uses TRBV5-1 and TRBJ2-7; 8 bases map to TRBD1. The V gene end was trimmed by 0 bases and the J gene end by 4 bases; junction bases not matched to a gene: 3. There are 14 residues in the CDR3. Germline V gene sequence: CDR1 SGHRS, CDR2 YFSETQ. CDR3 DNA: TGCGCCAGCAGCTTGGCCGACAGGGGATACGAGCAGTACTTC. Encoded protein: CASSLADRGYEQYF. The whole variable domain, filled in from reference TRBV5-1 and TRBJ2-7, reads KAGVTQTPRYLIKTRGQQVTLSCSPISGHRSVSWYQQTPGQGLQFLFEYFSETQRNKGNFPGRFSGRQFSNSRSEMNVSTLELGDSALYLCASSLADRGYEQYFGPGTRLTVT.

This chain uses TRBV2 with TRBJ2-7; a weak D match, TRBD1 (5 bases). The CDR3 loop spans 14 amino acids. The germline CDR1 and CDR2 sequences are SNHLY and FYNNEI. V lost 2 bases and J 2 bases, leaving 10 bases between the germline ends. CDR3 sequence: CASSEPQGPYEQYF. In DNA, the CDR3 is TGTGCCAGCAGTGAACCCCAGGGCCCCTACGAGCAGTACTTC.

The chain employs TRBV25-1 and TRBJ2-7; the D is unclear. The V and J ends lost 3 bases and 4 bases respectively, with 4 bases between them. Germline assignment: CDR1 MGHDK and CDR2 SYGVNS. The CDR3 runs to 11 residues. The CDR3 spells CASSDKYEQYF. The CDR3 nucleotides read TGTGCCAGCAGTGACAAATACGAGCAGTACTTC.

V gene TRBV28 combines with J gene TRBJ1-2; 7 bases line up with TRBD1. Germline lookup yields CDR1 MDHEN and CDR2 SYDVKM. This CDR3 spans 11 amino acids. With 7 bases clipped from V and 7 bases from J, the junction kept 3 bases outside the gene matches. This chain's CDR3 is CASTRGPGYTF. CDR3 nucleotide sequence: TGTGCCAGCACAAGGGGGCCTGGCTACACCTTC.